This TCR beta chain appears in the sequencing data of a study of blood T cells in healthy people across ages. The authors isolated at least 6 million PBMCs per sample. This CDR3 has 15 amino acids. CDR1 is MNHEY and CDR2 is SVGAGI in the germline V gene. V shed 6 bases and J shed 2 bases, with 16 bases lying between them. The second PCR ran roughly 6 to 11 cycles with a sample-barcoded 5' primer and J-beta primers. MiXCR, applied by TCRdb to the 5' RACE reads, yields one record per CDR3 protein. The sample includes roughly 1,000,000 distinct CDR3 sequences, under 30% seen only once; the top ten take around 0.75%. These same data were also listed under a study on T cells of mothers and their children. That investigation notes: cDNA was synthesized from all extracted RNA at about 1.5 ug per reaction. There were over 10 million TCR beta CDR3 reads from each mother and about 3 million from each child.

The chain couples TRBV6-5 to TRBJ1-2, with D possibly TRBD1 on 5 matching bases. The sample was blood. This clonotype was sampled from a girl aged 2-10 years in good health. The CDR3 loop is CASRDISRGNYGYTF. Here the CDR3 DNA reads TGTGCCAGCAGGGACATTTCTAGAGGGAACTATGGCTACACCTTC.